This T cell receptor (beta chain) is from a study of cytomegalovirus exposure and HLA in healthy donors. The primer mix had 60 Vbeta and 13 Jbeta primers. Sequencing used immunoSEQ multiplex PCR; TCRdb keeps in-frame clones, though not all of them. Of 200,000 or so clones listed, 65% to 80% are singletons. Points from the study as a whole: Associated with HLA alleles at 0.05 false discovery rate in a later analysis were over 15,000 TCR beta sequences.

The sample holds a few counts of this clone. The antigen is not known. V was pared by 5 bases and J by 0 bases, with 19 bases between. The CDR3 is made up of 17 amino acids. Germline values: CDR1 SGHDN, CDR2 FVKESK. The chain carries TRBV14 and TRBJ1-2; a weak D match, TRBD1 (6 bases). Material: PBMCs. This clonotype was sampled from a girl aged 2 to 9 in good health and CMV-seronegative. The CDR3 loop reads CASSKGWTEASNYGYTF. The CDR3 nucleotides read TGTGCCAGCAGCAAAGGGTGGACAGAGGCCTCTAACTATGGCTACACCTTC.